A selection of T cell receptor beta chains follows, all from one sample in a study of T cell repertoires in cytomegalovirus infection. Their specific antigens are unknown. TCRdb called the reads again in MiXCR, with one record for every CDR3 protein. The sample has tens of thousands of distinct CDR3 sequences; roughly a fifth are singletons. The specimen comprised CD8+ T cells from cultured PBMCs, sampled from culture after CMV antigen stimulation. These receptors all come from a human donor in good health (CMV status not recorded). Some clones in this sample may be carry-over from other donors' samples. Both conserved end residues are part of each CDR3. Each record gives: clone size, J gene, V gene, D gene, CDR3 DNA, CDR3 protein. A D gene is named only where the DNA matches it firmly. Clone sizes are given selectively: once, few, many, or a class where the clone is expanded.

clone size: few
J gene: TRBJ1-5
V gene: TRBV20-1
D gene: NA
CDR3 DNA: TGCAGTGCTTCCCGAGACGGGCACAATCAGCCCCAGCATTTT
CDR3 protein: CSASRDGHNQPQHF

clone size: NA
J gene: TRBJ1-1
V gene: TRBV2
D gene: TRBD1
CDR3 DNA: TGTGCCAGCAGCGGGACAGGGGGCCTTGAAGCTTTCTTT
CDR3 protein: CASSGTGGLEAFF

clone size: once
J gene: TRBJ1-5
V gene: TRBV6-1
D gene: TRBD1
CDR3 DNA: TGTGCCAGCAGGCAGGGGGTCGGCAATCAGCCCCAGCATTTT
CDR3 protein: CASRQGVGNQPQHF

clone size: few
J gene: TRBJ2-7
V gene: TRBV27
D gene: NA
CDR3 DNA: TGTGCCAGCAGTTTATCCCCAAGCTCCTACGAGCAGTACTTC
CDR3 protein: CASSLSPSSYEQYF

clone size: NA
J gene: TRBJ2-1
V gene: TRBV6-5
D gene: NA
CDR3 DNA: TGTGCCAGCAGGTTAGCGTCTAGCTCCTACAATGAGCAGTTCTTC
CDR3 protein: CASRLASSSYNEQFF

clone size: NA
J gene: TRBJ2-4
V gene: TRBV4-2
D gene: NA
CDR3 DNA: TGTGCCAGCAGCCCGGGCCAAAGGGAGAACATTCAGTACTTC
CDR3 protein: CASSPGQRENIQYF

clone size: NA
J gene: TRBJ2-1
V gene: TRBV19
D gene: TRBD2
CDR3 DNA: TGTGCCAGTAGTGTCGGCGGGGGGGTATACAATGAGCAGTTCTTC
CDR3 protein: CASSVGGGVYNEQFF

clone size: NA
J gene: TRBJ1-5
V gene: TRBV4-1
D gene: TRBD1
CDR3 DNA: TGCGCCAGCAGCCAAGGTAGGGGGCCATCTCAGCCCCAGCATTTT
CDR3 protein: CASSQGRGPSQPQHF

clone size: few
J gene: TRBJ2-7
V gene: TRBV11-1
D gene: NA
CDR3 DNA: TGTGCCAGCAGCGCCCGGAGAGGGGGAACCTACGAGCAGTACTTC
CDR3 protein: CASSARRGGTYEQYF

clone size: NA
J gene: TRBJ1-1
V gene: TRBV7-8
D gene: TRBD1
CDR3 DNA: TGTGCCAGCAGGGGACCGGGACAGAGTAGTGTGCACACTGAAGCTTTCTTT
CDR3 protein: CASRGPGQSSVHTEAFF

clone size: NA
J gene: TRBJ1-1
V gene: TRBV5-4
D gene: NA
CDR3 DNA: TGTGCCAGCAGCTTGGACACGGGTCTGAGCACTGAAGCTTTCTTT
CDR3 protein: CASSLDTGLSTEAFF

clone size: few
J gene: TRBJ2-2
V gene: TRBV7-2
D gene: TRBD2
CDR3 DNA: TGTGCCAGCAGCAAAACTAGCGGGGAGAACACCGGGGAGCTGTTTTTT
CDR3 protein: CASSKTSGENTGELFF

clone size: NA
J gene: TRBJ2-7
V gene: TRBV4-1
D gene: TRBD1
CDR3 DNA: TGCGCCAGCAGCCTTGGGGAACCGGGACAGGGGGCGAGAGAGCAGTACTTC
CDR3 protein: CASSLGEPGQGAREQYF

clone size: few
J gene: TRBJ2-3
V gene: TRBV7-2
D gene: TRBD1
CDR3 DNA: TGTGCCAGCAGCTTAAGGTCAGGGACAGGGGGAACAGATACGCAGTATTTT
CDR3 protein: CASSLRSGTGGTDTQYF

clone size: NA
J gene: TRBJ1-3
V gene: TRBV7-2
D gene: NA
CDR3 DNA: TGTGCCAGCAGCTTAGTCTTAGGAAACACCATATATTTT
CDR3 protein: CASSLVLGNTIYF

clone size: few
J gene: TRBJ1-1
V gene: TRBV2
D gene: NA
CDR3 DNA: TGTGCCAGCCTGGGGGCGAGGACTGAAGCTTTCTTT
CDR3 protein: CASLGARTEAFF

clone size: few
J gene: TRBJ1-2
V gene: TRBV7-9
D gene: NA
CDR3 DNA: TGTGCCAGCAGCCCATTGGGCGCGGGTCTGGGCTATGGCTACACCTTC
CDR3 protein: CASSPLGAGLGYGYTF

clone size: NA
J gene: TRBJ2-1
V gene: TRBV7-6
D gene: NA
CDR3 DNA: TGTGCCAGCAGCTTAGATTCCCTCGAGTTCTTC
CDR3 protein: CASSLDSLEFF

clone size: NA
J gene: TRBJ2-2
V gene: TRBV6-2/TRBV6-3
D gene: NA
CDR3 DNA: TGTGCCAGCAGAGTCGAGCGCACCGGGGAGCTGTTTTTT
CDR3 protein: CASRVERTGELFF

clone size: NA
J gene: TRBJ1-2
V gene: TRBV7-2
D gene: NA
CDR3 DNA: TGTGCCAGCAGCTTCTTGTCTTTCTATGGCTACACCTTC
CDR3 protein: CASSFLSFYGYTF

clone size: NA
J gene: TRBJ1-1
V gene: TRBV7-2
D gene: NA
CDR3 DNA: TGTGCCAGCAGCCCCCAGGTCTCGGGCGCCGCTGAAGCTTTCTTT
CDR3 protein: CASSPQVSGAAEAFF

clone size: NA
J gene: TRBJ2-7
V gene: TRBV20-1
D gene: TRBD2
CDR3 DNA: TGCAGTGCTTTAACTAGCGGGGATTACTACGAGCAGTACTTC
CDR3 protein: CSALTSGDYYEQYF

clone size: few
J gene: TRBJ1-4
V gene: TRBV6-2/TRBV6-3
D gene: TRBD1
CDR3 DNA: TGTGCCAGCACCGCCCGGACAGGGCACGAAAAACTGTTTTTT
CDR3 protein: CASTARTGHEKLFF

clone size: NA
J gene: TRBJ2-7
V gene: TRBV6-2/TRBV6-3
D gene: NA
CDR3 DNA: TGTGCCAGCAGAGGGGTTCGCTACGAGCAGTACTTC
CDR3 protein: CASRGVRYEQYF

clone size: NA
J gene: TRBJ2-5
V gene: TRBV7-6
D gene: NA
CDR3 DNA: TGTGCCAGCAGCCCGTGGGACGGCCAAGAGACCCAGTACTTC
CDR3 protein: CASSPWDGQETQYF

clone size: NA
J gene: TRBJ2-6
V gene: TRBV7-9
D gene: NA
CDR3 DNA: TGTGCCAGCATCGACTGGGAGGCCAACGTCCTGACTTTC
CDR3 protein: CASIDWEANVLTF

clone size: few
J gene: TRBJ1-2
V gene: TRBV7-8
D gene: NA
CDR3 DNA: TGTGCCAGCAGCCCCTCGAGAGGGGAGGTCCATGGCTACACCTTC
CDR3 protein: CASSPSRGEVHGYTF

clone size: few
J gene: TRBJ1-4
V gene: TRBV7-8
D gene: NA
CDR3 DNA: TGTGCCAGCAGCCCTAGCATGGGGGAAAAACTGTTTTTT
CDR3 protein: CASSPSMGEKLFF

clone size: few
J gene: TRBJ1-2
V gene: TRBV24-1
D gene: NA
CDR3 DNA: TGTGCCACCTCGGACAGTTCCTATGGCTACACCTTC
CDR3 protein: CATSDSSYGYTF

clone size: NA
J gene: TRBJ1-1
V gene: TRBV7-9
D gene: TRBD1
CDR3 DNA: TGTGCCAGCAGCTTAGGGCCGGGACAGCCTGAAGCTTTCTTT
CDR3 protein: CASSLGPGQPEAFF

clone size: few
J gene: TRBJ2-5
V gene: TRBV27
D gene: TRBD2
CDR3 DNA: TGTGCCAGCAGTCCACGGGGGGACCCGACGGGGACCCAGTACTTC
CDR3 protein: CASSPRGDPTGTQYF

clone size: NA
J gene: TRBJ1-1
V gene: TRBV9
D gene: NA
CDR3 DNA: TGTGCCAGCAGCGCTACAGGGAGGGGTACTGAAGCTTTCTTT
CDR3 protein: CASSATGRGTEAFF

clone size: few
J gene: TRBJ2-1
V gene: TRBV4-1
D gene: NA
CDR3 DNA: TGCGCCAGCAGCCTGGTCGAGGGGGGGCTTCCGGATGAGCAGTTCTTC
CDR3 protein: CASSLVEGGLPDEQFF

clone size: NA
J gene: TRBJ1-1
V gene: TRBV6-1
D gene: NA
CDR3 DNA: TGTGCCAGCAGTGAAGGGGGTCCGGGCACTGAAGCTTTCTTT
CDR3 protein: CASSEGGPGTEAFF

clone size: few
J gene: TRBJ1-2
V gene: TRBV28
D gene: NA
CDR3 DNA: TGTGCCAGCAGTTTAAACTTAGTCGGTCGGGGCCCTGGCTATGGCTACACCTTC
CDR3 protein: CASSLNLVGRGPGYGYTF

clone size: NA
J gene: TRBJ2-1
V gene: TRBV27
D gene: NA
CDR3 DNA: TGTGCCAGCAACCAACCCTACAATGAGCAGTTCTTC
CDR3 protein: CASNQPYNEQFF

clone size: NA
J gene: TRBJ1-4
V gene: TRBV7-9
D gene: NA
CDR3 DNA: TGTGCCAGCAGCTCGACCGGAGGTGAAAAACTGTTTTTT
CDR3 protein: CASSSTGGEKLFF

clone size: few
J gene: TRBJ1-2
V gene: TRBV7-2
D gene: NA
CDR3 DNA: TGTGCCAGCAGCTCGGGAAGGAACTATGGCTACACCTTC
CDR3 protein: CASSSGRNYGYTF

clone size: few
J gene: TRBJ2-3
V gene: TRBV9
D gene: NA
CDR3 DNA: TGTGCCAGCAGCGCTTTCAAAAACACAGATACGCAGTATTTT
CDR3 protein: CASSAFKNTDTQYF

clone size: NA
J gene: TRBJ2-2
V gene: TRBV7-2
D gene: TRBD1
CDR3 DNA: TGTGCCAGCAGCTCGACAGGGGGGAACACCGGGGAGCTGTTTTTT
CDR3 protein: CASSSTGGNTGELFF

clone size: NA
J gene: TRBJ1-2
V gene: TRBV11-2
D gene: NA
CDR3 DNA: TGTGCCAGCAGCTCCCCCGTGGGGCAGGGCTTTGTCGGCTACACCTTC
CDR3 protein: CASSSPVGQGFVGYTF

clone size: few
J gene: TRBJ1-1
V gene: TRBV5-6
D gene: NA
CDR3 DNA: TGTGCCAGCACCCCCCCCGGCAGGAACACTGAAGCTTTCTTT
CDR3 protein: CASTPPGRNTEAFF

clone size: few
J gene: TRBJ2-1
V gene: TRBV24-1
D gene: NA
CDR3 DNA: TGTGCCACCAGTGATTCGACTAGGGTTAATGAGCAGTTCTTC
CDR3 protein: CATSDSTRVNEQFF

clone size: NA
J gene: TRBJ2-1
V gene: TRBV6-2/TRBV6-3
D gene: TRBD2
CDR3 DNA: TGTGCCAGCAATCGGGGGGGCCTCAATGAGCAGTTCTTC
CDR3 protein: CASNRGGLNEQFF

clone size: NA
J gene: TRBJ2-7
V gene: TRBV7-9
D gene: TRBD1
CDR3 DNA: TGTGCCAGCAGCTCCCGGGACAGGGGATACGAGCAGTACTTC
CDR3 protein: CASSSRDRGYEQYF

clone size: many
J gene: TRBJ2-7
V gene: TRBV7-9
D gene: NA
CDR3 DNA: TGTGCCAGCAGCCCGGGACACCTTAGCTCCTACGAGCAGTACTTC
CDR3 protein: CASSPGHLSSYEQYF

clone size: NA
J gene: TRBJ2-3
V gene: TRBV7-6
D gene: NA
CDR3 DNA: TGTGCCAGCAGCTCAGGGCGGGCAGATACGCAGTATTTT
CDR3 protein: CASSSGRADTQYF

clone size: few
J gene: TRBJ1-5
V gene: TRBV6-1
D gene: NA
CDR3 DNA: TGTGCCGTCGCGGGGGGGCCCAATCAGCCCCAGCATTTT
CDR3 protein: CAVAGGPNQPQHF

clone size: few
J gene: TRBJ2-7
V gene: TRBV7-8
D gene: TRBD1
CDR3 DNA: TGTGCCAGCAGTTCCCGGCCGGGACAGGGGAGCCACGAGCAGTACTTC
CDR3 protein: CASSSRPGQGSHEQYF

clone size: NA
J gene: TRBJ1-2
V gene: TRBV6-1
D gene: NA
CDR3 DNA: TGTACCAGCAGCTGGACGAAAGCCTATGGCTACACCTTC
CDR3 protein: CTSSWTKAYGYTF

clone size: few
J gene: TRBJ1-1
V gene: TRBV27
D gene: NA
CDR3 DNA: TGTGCCAGCAGTTTTGGGGGGCGCCGGATTATGAACACTGAAGCTTTCTTT
CDR3 protein: CASSFGGRRIMNTEAFF

clone size: NA
J gene: TRBJ2-1
V gene: TRBV27
D gene: TRBD2
CDR3 DNA: TGTGCCAGCAGTCCGACTAGCGGGGTCTACAATGAGCAGTTCTTC
CDR3 protein: CASSPTSGVYNEQFF

clone size: once
J gene: TRBJ1-1
V gene: TRBV5-6
D gene: NA
CDR3 DNA: TGTGCCAGCAGCTTGTGGGGAGCGGCGTCTGAAGCTTTCTTT
CDR3 protein: CASSLWGAASEAFF

clone size: NA
J gene: TRBJ2-6
V gene: TRBV7-9
D gene: NA
CDR3 DNA: TGTGCCAGCAGCTTCCCTCACGGAGCCTCTGGGGCCAACGTCCTGACTTTC
CDR3 protein: CASSFPHGASGANVLTF

clone size: NA
J gene: TRBJ1-1
V gene: TRBV7-3
D gene: NA
CDR3 DNA: TGTGCCAGTGCGGGGGAAGACACTGAAGCTTTCTTT
CDR3 protein: CASAGEDTEAFF

clone size: NA
J gene: TRBJ2-1
V gene: TRBV7-9
D gene: NA
CDR3 DNA: TGTGCCAGCAGCTTAAGTCTGCGGGACATATACAATGAGCAGTTCTTC
CDR3 protein: CASSLSLRDIYNEQFF